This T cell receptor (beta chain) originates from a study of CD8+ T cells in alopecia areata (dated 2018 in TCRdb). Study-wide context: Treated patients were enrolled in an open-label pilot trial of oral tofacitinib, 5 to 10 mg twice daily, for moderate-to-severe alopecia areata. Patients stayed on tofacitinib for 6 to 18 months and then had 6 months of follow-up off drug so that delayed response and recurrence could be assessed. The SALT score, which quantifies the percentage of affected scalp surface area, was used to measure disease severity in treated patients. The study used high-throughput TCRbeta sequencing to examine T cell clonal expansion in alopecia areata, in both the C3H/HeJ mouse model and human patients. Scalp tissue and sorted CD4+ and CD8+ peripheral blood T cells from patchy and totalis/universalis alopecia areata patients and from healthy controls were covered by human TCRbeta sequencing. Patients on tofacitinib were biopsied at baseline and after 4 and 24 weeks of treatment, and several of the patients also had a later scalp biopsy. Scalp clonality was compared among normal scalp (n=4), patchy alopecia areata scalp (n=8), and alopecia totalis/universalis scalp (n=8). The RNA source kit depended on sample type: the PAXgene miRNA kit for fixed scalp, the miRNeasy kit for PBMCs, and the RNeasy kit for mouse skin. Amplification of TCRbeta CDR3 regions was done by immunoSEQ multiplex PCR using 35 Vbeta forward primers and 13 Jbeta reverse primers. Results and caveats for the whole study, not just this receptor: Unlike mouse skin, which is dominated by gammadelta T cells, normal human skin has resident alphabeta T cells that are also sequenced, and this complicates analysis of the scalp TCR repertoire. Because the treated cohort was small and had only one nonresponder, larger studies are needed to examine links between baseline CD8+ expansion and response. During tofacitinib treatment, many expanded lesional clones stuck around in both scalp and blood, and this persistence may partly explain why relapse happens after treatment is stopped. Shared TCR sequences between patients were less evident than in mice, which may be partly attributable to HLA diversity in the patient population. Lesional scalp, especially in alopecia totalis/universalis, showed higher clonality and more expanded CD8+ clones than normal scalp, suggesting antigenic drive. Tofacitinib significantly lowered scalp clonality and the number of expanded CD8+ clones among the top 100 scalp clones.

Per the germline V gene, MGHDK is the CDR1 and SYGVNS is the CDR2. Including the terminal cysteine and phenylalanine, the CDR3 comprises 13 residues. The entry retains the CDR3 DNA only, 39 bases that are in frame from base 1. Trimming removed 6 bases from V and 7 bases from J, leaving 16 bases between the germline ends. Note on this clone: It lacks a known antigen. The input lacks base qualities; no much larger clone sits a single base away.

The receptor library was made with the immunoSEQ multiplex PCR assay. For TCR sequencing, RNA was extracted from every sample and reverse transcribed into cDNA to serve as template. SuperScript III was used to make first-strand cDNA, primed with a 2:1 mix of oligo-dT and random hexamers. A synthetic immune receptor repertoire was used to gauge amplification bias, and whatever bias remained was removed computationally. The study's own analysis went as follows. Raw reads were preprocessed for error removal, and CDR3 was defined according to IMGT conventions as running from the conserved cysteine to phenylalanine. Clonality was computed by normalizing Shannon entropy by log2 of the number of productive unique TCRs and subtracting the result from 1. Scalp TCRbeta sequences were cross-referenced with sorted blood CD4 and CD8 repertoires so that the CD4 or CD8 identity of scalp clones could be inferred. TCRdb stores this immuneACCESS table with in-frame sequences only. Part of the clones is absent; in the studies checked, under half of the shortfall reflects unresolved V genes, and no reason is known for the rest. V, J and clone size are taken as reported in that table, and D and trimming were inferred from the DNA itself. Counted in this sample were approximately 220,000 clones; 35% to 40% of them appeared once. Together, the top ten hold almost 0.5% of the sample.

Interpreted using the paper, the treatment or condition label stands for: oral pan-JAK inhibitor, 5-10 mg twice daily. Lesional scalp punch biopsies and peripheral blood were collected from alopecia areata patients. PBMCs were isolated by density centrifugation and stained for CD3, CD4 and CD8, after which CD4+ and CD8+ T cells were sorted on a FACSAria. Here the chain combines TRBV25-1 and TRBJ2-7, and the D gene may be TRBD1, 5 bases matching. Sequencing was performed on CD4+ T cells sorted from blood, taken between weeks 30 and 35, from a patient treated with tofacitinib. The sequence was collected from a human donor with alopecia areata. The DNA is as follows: TGTGCCAGCAGCTGGGGCCTCCGTAAGGAGCAGTACTTC. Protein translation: CASSWGLRKEQYF.